This record concerns one TCR beta chain sequence. Its antigen is not identified. Germline lookup yields CDR1 SGHTA and CDR2 FQGNSA. This CDR3 region has 14 residues. V lost 5 bases and J lost 3, with 13 bases in between. Primed by a sample-barcoded 5' primer and a J-beta primer mix, a second PCR proceeded for about 6 to 11 cycles. Tagging of each cDNA molecule was performed by a template-switch adaptor with 12 random nucleotides. Samples each returned at least 2.5 million CDR3-containing paired-end reads. One entry per CDR3 protein, called by TCRdb with MiXCR from the 5' RACE reads. The sample has about a million distinct CDR3 sequences; approximately 49% are singletons. This entry comes from a study of blood T cells in healthy people across ages. Study outcomes and limitations: Any changes in expanded clonotypes were possibly confounded, as donor CMV status remained unknown. There were more naive CD4+ cells and higher diversity in long-lived donors than in aged donors.

The rearrangement uses TRBV7-2 and TRBJ1-2; D is possibly TRBD1 (6 bases). The sequencing sample was made of blood. This receptor was obtained from a young man in good health. The CDR3 is CASSNRDLYYGYTF. The DNA of the CDR3 is TGTGCCAGCAGCAACAGGGATTTGTACTATGGCTACACCTTC.